These 29 T cell receptor beta chains were all obtained from the same sample, sequenced in a study of T cell repertoires in aging, cancer and after chemotherapy. TCR beta rearrangements were amplified from peripheral blood genomic DNA. Rearranged V-D-J TRB sequences were amplified with a mixed TRB-A/B primer pool. TCRdb re-called the multiplex PCR reads with MiXCR, one entry per CDR3 protein. The sample lists some 980 distinct CDR3 sequences, 30% seen once, with about 15% in the top ten. The sequenced material came from blood. The receptors originated from a human donor with a solid tumor.

This clonotype is large (0.1 to 1%) in the sample. V gene TRBV19 combines with J gene TRBJ2-1, with 15 nucleotides matching TRBD2. The CDR3 sequence is 16 residues long. V lost 5 bases, J lost 9 bases, and 8 bases stayed unmatched. Germline-derived CDR1 and CDR2 are LNHDA and SQIVND (reference sequence). The CDR3 region is CASSSRGLAGGPEQFF. The CDR3 DNA is TGTGCCAGTAGTTCCAGAGGACTAGCGGGGGGGCCTGAGCAGTTCTTC.

The chain employs TRBV6-4 and TRBJ2-3; D may be TRBD1 or TRBD2 (5 bases each). Per germline, CDR1 MRHNA and CDR2 SNTAGT. This CDR3 is built from 16 residues. Deletions cut 4 bases from V and 5 bases from J, with 19 bases between. The CDR3 DNA reads as TGTGCCAGCAGTGCCGGAGCCGGGACGGTGGGAGATACGCAGTATTTT. Amino acids: CASSAGAGTVGDTQYF.

This clonotype counts as medium-sized (0.01 to 0.1%). The chain uses TRBV27 and TRBJ2-1, with 11 nucleotides matching TRBD1. Germline CDR1 and CDR2: MNHEY and SMNVEV (reference sequence). This CDR3 region has 18 residues. V lost 8 bases and J lost 0; bases outside the gene matches: 12. The CDR3 nucleotides are TGTGCCAGCTCCGGGACAGGGGGATTCTGGAGCTCCTACAATGAGCAGTTCTTC. It is translated as CASSGTGGFWSSYNEQFF.

In its sample, this clonotype is large (0.1 to 1%). The chain employs TRBV5-4 and TRBJ2-5; TRBD1 matches at 7 bases. Germline assignment: CDR1 SGHNT and CDR2 YYREEE (reference sequence). The CDR3 is made up of 14 amino acids. V gave up 4 bases and J gave up 4 bases; unmatched junction bases: 7. CDR3: CASSKSTGVETQYF. CDR3 DNA sequence: TGTGCCAGCAGCAAGAGTACAGGGGTAGAGACCCAGTACTTC. Combining the CDR3 with reference TRBV5-4 and TRBJ2-5 gives the whole variable domain ETGVTQSPTHLIKTRGQQVTLRCSSQSGHNTVSWYQQALGQGPQFIFQYYREEENGRGNFPPRFSGLQFPNYSSELNVNALELDDSALYLCASSKSTGVETQYFGPGTRLLVL.

By share of the sample, this clonotype is medium-sized. The chain combines TRBV13 with TRBJ1-2; D might be TRBD1 (6 bases). V lost 8 bases, J lost 0 bases, and 16 bases lay in between. This CDR3 spans 15 amino acids. Germline CDR1 reads PRHDT; CDR2 reads FYEKMQ (reference sequence). The DNA of the CDR3 is TGTGCCAGCCGGCAAAGGGGGGGGACTAACTATGGCTACACCTTC. Residues: CASRQRGGTNYGYTF.

The chain couples TRBV12-3 or TRBV12-4 to TRBJ1-2; D uncertain. V was cut by 6 bases and J by 2 bases, with 13 bases left in between. CDR3 length: 14 amino acids. CDR3 in amino acids: CASSPGRVNYGYTF. In DNA, the CDR3 is TGTGCCAGCAGCCCTGGGAGGGTAAACTATGGCTACACCTTC.

The chain carries TRBV12-3 or TRBV12-4 and TRBJ2-5; no firm D call. Trimming stripped 8 bases from V and 4 bases from J, with 11 bases between. CDR3 length: 12 residues. The CDR3 coding sequence is TGTGCCAGCTCTTGCATGGGAGAGACCCAGTACTTC. This codes for CASSCMGETQYF.

Judged by abundance, this clonotype is large. The chain recombines TRBV6-2 or TRBV6-3 with TRBJ2-1, with a weak D call TRBD2 (5 bases). Germline V lookup: CDR1 MNHEY, CDR2 SVGEGT. This CDR3 has 13 residues. Trimming took off 5 bases at V and 10 bases at J, with 15 bases between the two ends. CDR3 nucleotide sequence: TGTGCCAGCAGTCGGTCGGCGGACTTCGAGCAGTTCTTC. It yields the protein CASSRSADFEQFF.

This clonotype is labeled as large. V usage is TRBV5-6 and J usage is TRBJ2-2, with D hard to call. This CDR3 has 13 residues. V lost 3 bases and J 5 bases, leaving 8 bases between the germline ends. Germline loops: CDR1 SGHDT, CDR2 YYEEEE. The CDR3 nucleotides are TGTGCCAGCAGCTACTCATGGACCGGGGAGCTGTTTTTT. Amino acids: CASSYSWTGELFF.

In this sample, this clonotype is large. The chain joins TRBV19 to TRBJ2-2, with D uncertain. The CDR3 runs to 14 residues. Germline V gives CDR1 LNHDA, CDR2 SQIVND (reference sequence). The germline V and J ends were trimmed by 6 bases and 0 bases, with 8 bases remaining between them. The CDR3: CASRAAANTGELFF. In DNA, the CDR3 is TGTGCCAGTAGGGCGGCCGCGAACACCGGGGAGCTGTTTTTT. The entire variable domain, with the rest obtained from reference TRBV19 and TRBJ2-2, is as follows: DGGITQSPKYLFRKEGQNVTLSCEQNLNHDAMYWYRQDPGQGLRLIYYSQIVNDFQKGDIAEGYSVSREKKESFPLTVTSAQKNPTAFYLCASRAAANTGELFFGEGSRLTVL.

The chain combines TRBV6-5 with TRBJ2-5; tentatively, D is TRBD1 or TRBD2 (5 bases each). CDR1 and CDR2 from the germline V gene are MNHEY and SVGAGI. The CDR3 runs to 15 residues. V was pared by 5 bases and J by 8 bases, with 21 bases between. The CDR3 DNA is TGTGCCAGCAGTCCCCCGGGGCTAACTGGGCAAACCCAGTACTTC. Translation: CASSPPGLTGQTQYF.

By proportion, this clonotype is large (0.1 to 1%). V and J are TRBV6-2 or TRBV6-3 and TRBJ1-2, with D unresolved. Germline V gene data show CDR1 as MNHEY and CDR2 as SVGEGT. V was shortened by 1 base and J by 1 base, with 10 bases between the two germline ends. This CDR3 is 15 amino acids long. The CDR3 coding sequence is TGTGCCAGCAGTTACTGGCAGAAGTTTAACTATGGCTACACCTTC. Translating gives CASSYWQKFNYGYTF.

In its sample, this clonotype ranks as large. J is TRBJ1-6 and V is TRBV5-6; D unresolved. This CDR3 is 15 amino acids long. V was clipped by 0 bases and J by 10 bases, with 14 bases between them. Germline lookup yields CDR1 SGHDT and CDR2 YYEEEE. CDR3 sequence (DNA): TGTGCCAGCAGCTTGGTCGGGAGTACGGGGTCACCCCTCCACTTT. Translating gives CASSLVGSTGSPLHF.

The rearrangement links TRBV5-1 to TRBJ2-7, with D unresolved. Germline CDR1 SGHRS, CDR2 YFSETQ. This CDR3 region has 14 residues. V lost 0 bases, J lost 0 bases, and 7 bases lay in between. The CDR3 region is CASSLESHSYEQYF. The DNA of the CDR3 is TGCGCCAGCAGCTTGGAGTCACACTCCTACGAGCAGTACTTC.

This clonotype is labeled medium-sized. The chain is built from TRBV5-6 and TRBJ1-1; D remains unclear. The germline gives CDR1 SGHDT, CDR2 YYEEEE. The CDR3 totals 16 residues. V lost 4 bases and J lost 1, with 17 bases in between. This CDR3 is CASSPVRKSKNTEAFF. Written as DNA, the CDR3 is TGTGCCAGCAGCCCCGTTCGAAAAAGCAAGAACACTGAAGCTTTCTTT.

By share, this clonotype ranks as medium-sized. The chain joins TRBV19 to TRBJ2-2; TRBD2 is a possible D gene (5 bases). Germline-derived CDR1 and CDR2 are LNHDA and SQIVND (reference sequence). CDR3 length: 15 residues. V dropped 1 base and J dropped 8 bases, with 14 bases sitting between them. This chain's CDR3 is CASSIAPQRRGELFF. The CDR3 region has the DNA TGTGCCAGTAGTATAGCCCCTCAGAGGAGGGGGGAGCTGTTTTTT.

V and J are TRBV6-2 or TRBV6-3 and TRBJ2-1; TRBD2 matches at 9 bases. CDR3 length: 16 amino acids. J gave up 4 bases and V 0 bases, and 4 bases lay outside the gene matches. Looked up from germline, CDR1 is MNHEY and CDR2 is SVGEGT. CDR3: CASSYSIGLAYNEQFF. Here the CDR3 DNA reads TGTGCCAGCAGTTACTCGATCGGACTAGCGTACAATGAGCAGTTCTTC.

Sample share makes this clonotype hyperexpanded. The genes are TRBV6-5 and TRBJ2-7; unclear D gene. Germline CDR1 reads MNHEY; CDR2 reads SVGAGI. V was clipped by 6 bases and J by 0 bases, with 9 bases between them. The CDR3 totals 13 residues. The CDR3 region has the DNA TGTGCCAGCAGCCTTGGACGCTCCTACGAGCAGTACGTC. Translated, it gives CASSLGRSYEQYV.

CDR3 amino acids: CASSYIGGVDTQYF. Here the CDR3 DNA reads TGTGCCAGCAGTTACATAGGCGGGGTAGATACGCAGTATTTT. V usage is TRBV6-5 and J usage is TRBJ2-3, with TRBD2 as a possible D gene (6 bases). The CDR3 contains 14 residues. The V end lost 2 bases, the J end lost 5 bases, and 11 bases lay between the germline ends. From germline, CDR1 is MNHEY and CDR2 SVGAGI.

This clonotype rates as medium-sized (0.01 to 0.1%). The CDR3 nucleotides are TGTGCCAGCAGCTTGGAGCCCAGCGGGGTGCAAGAGACCCAGTACTTC. Its protein product is CASSLEPSGVQETQYF. The chain joins TRBV5-4 to TRBJ2-5; 7 nucleotides line up with TRBD2. The CDR3 length is 16 residues. CDR1 is SGHNT and CDR2 is YYREEE in the germline V gene (reference sequence). V gave up 0 bases and J gave up 2 bases; unmatched junction bases: 7.

The chain carries TRBV6-1 and TRBJ1-2, with D unresolved. CDR1 and CDR2 (germline): MNHNS, SASEGT. Trimming left V 8 bases short and J 4 bases short, with 29 bases between. The CDR3 runs 18 residues. CDR3 sequence reads: CASHPPTILAPRLYGYTF. Written as DNA, the CDR3 is TGTGCCAGCCATCCCCCTACGATACTAGCCCCGAGGCTCTATGGCTACACCTTC.

By sample fraction, this clonotype is large. V gene TRBV6-6 combines with J gene TRBJ1-4; D gene ambiguous. Trimming took 0 bases from V and 7 from J, leaving 9 bases between them. This CDR3 has 14 residues. Germline V gene sequence: CDR1 MNHNY, CDR2 SVGAGI (reference sequence). This CDR3 is CASSYSERVEKLFF. In DNA form, the CDR3 reads TGTGCCAGCAGTTACTCGGAGAGGGTTGAAAAACTGTTTTTT.

By share of the sample, this clonotype is large. This sequence joins TRBV30 and TRBJ1-2; no reliable D call. Germline-derived CDR1 and CDR2 are GTSNPN and SVGIG (reference sequence). This CDR3 spans 11 amino acids. Trimming pared 6 bases from V and 2 bases from J, leaving 7 bases between. The CDR3: CACSRNYGYTF. The DNA for the CDR3 is TGTGCCTGTTCTCGGAACTATGGCTACACCTTC.

The genes are TRBV27 and TRBJ2-2; the D gene is possibly TRBD2 (5 bases). Trimming removed 6 bases at V and 3 bases at J, with 5 bases between. The CDR3 consists of 12 residues. Germline V lookup: CDR1 MNHEY, CDR2 SMNVEV (reference sequence). The CDR3, as DNA: TGTGCCAGCAGGGGAGACACCGGGGAGCTGTTTTTT. This sequence encodes CASRGDTGELFF.

This clonotype is labeled large. The rearrangement uses TRBV19 and TRBJ2-1; D remains ambiguous. Deletions cut 6 bases from V and 0 bases from J, with 9 bases between. There are 14 residues in the CDR3. Germline V gives CDR1 LNHDA, CDR2 SQIVND (reference sequence). The CDR3 reads CASSPTRSYNEQFF. The CDR3 nucleotides are TGTGCCAGTAGCCCAACCCGCTCCTACAATGAGCAGTTCTTC.

In its sample, this clonotype ranks as medium-sized. The rearrangement links TRBV6-4 to TRBJ1-5; TRBD1 aligns across 7 bases. Germline V gene sequence: CDR1 MRHNA, CDR2 SNTAGT. CDR3 length: 20 amino acids. V dropped 0 bases and J dropped 3; count of bases not matched to a gene: 17. CDR3 sequence (DNA): TGTGCCAGCAGTGACTCGACGACGGCCAATGAGGGGGCGCTCAATCAGCCCCAGCATTTT. Translated, it gives CASSDSTTANEGALNQPQHF.

This clonotype has just a few counts. The genes are TRBV18 and TRBJ1-2; tentatively, D is TRBD1 (5 bases). Trimming shortened V by 4 bases and J by 3 bases, and 9 bases separated the two germline ends. The CDR3 has 13 amino acids. Germline V gene sequence: CDR1 KGHSH, CDR2 LQKENI. CDR3 nucleotide sequence: TGTGCCAGCTCACACGACAGAGACTATGGCTACACCTTC. Translation gives CASSHDRDYGYTF. Complete variable domain (other parts from reference TRBV18 and TRBJ1-2): NAGVMQNPRHLVRRRGQEARLRCSPMKGHSHVYWYRQLPEEGLKFMVYLQKENIIDESGMPKERFSAEFPKEGPSILRIQQVVRGDSAAYFCASSHDRDYGYTFGSGTRLTVV.

This chain links TRBV29-1 with TRBJ2-5, with 8 bases lining up with TRBD1. Germline V gene sequence: CDR1 SQVTM, CDR2 ANQGSEA. V shed 4 bases, J shed 0 bases, and the junction held 4 bases outside the gene matches. The CDR3 extends over 14 amino acids. CDR3: CSVGTGHNQETQYF. The CDR3 DNA sequence: TGCAGCGTTGGGACAGGGCATAACCAAGAGACCCAGTACTTC.

The chain couples TRBV5-1 to TRBJ2-3; no firm D call. The CDR3 covers 15 residues. Trimming left V 0 bases short and J 2 bases short, with 10 bases between. CDR1 and CDR2 (germline): SGHRS, YFSETQ. This CDR3 is CASSLEAPPTDTQYF. In DNA form, the CDR3 reads TGCGCCAGCAGCTTGGAGGCCCCCCCCACAGATACGCAGTATTTT.